This is a list of T cell receptor beta chains from one sample in a study of T cell responses to AZD1222 COVID-19 vaccine. Produced via immunoSEQ multiplex PCR; TCRdb's table is partial and in-frame only. The sample holds about 120,000 clones, 70% to 90% seen once. The sample in question was peripheral blood, obtained on day 0 of AZD1222 vaccination. These receptor sequences come from an adult in good health. CDR3s include the opening cysteine and the closing phenylalanine or tryptophan. The D gene is left open where the match is weak. Clone size is given for some rows only: seen once, a few or many times, or a class if the clone is expanded.

D gene: NA; J gene: TRBJ2-5; clone size: NA; V gene: TRBV2; CDR3 protein: CASSEGWVETQYF; CDR3 DNA: TGTGCCAGCAGTGAGGGGTGGGTAGAGACCCAGTACTTC
D gene: NA; J gene: TRBJ2-5; clone size: once; V gene: TRBV5-1; CDR3 protein: CASSFQGLGETQYF; CDR3 DNA: TGCGCCAGCAGCTTTCAGGGGTTGGGAGAGACCCAGTACTTC
D gene: TRBD1; J gene: TRBJ1-4; clone size: NA; V gene: TRBV5-6; CDR3 protein: CASSFGTGRGWVKLFF; CDR3 DNA: TGTGCCAGCAGCTTCGGGACAGGGCGCGGTTGGGTAAAACTGTTTTTT
D gene: NA; J gene: TRBJ2-2; clone size: NA; V gene: TRBV6-5; CDR3 protein: CASSYSRGRGELFF; CDR3 DNA: TGTGCCAGCAGTTACTCGAGGGGGAGGGGGGAGCTGTTTTTT
D gene: TRBD1; J gene: TRBJ1-2; clone size: NA; V gene: TRBV5-6; CDR3 protein: CASSKTGVDYYGYTF; CDR3 DNA: TGTGCCAGCAGCAAGACAGGGGTGGACTACTATGGCTACACCTTC
D gene: NA; J gene: TRBJ2-5; clone size: NA; V gene: TRBV9; CDR3 protein: CASSVSETKETQYF; CDR3 DNA: TGTGCCAGCAGCGTAAGCGAGACAAAAGAGACCCAGTACTTC
D gene: NA; J gene: TRBJ2-3; clone size: NA; V gene: TRBV6-5; CDR3 protein: CASPRGHYPADTQYF; CDR3 DNA: TGTGCCAGCCCGAGGGGTCATTATCCCGCAGATACGCAGTATTTT
D gene: NA; J gene: TRBJ1-1; clone size: NA; V gene: TRBV7-3; CDR3 protein: CASSLGDLTEAFF; CDR3 DNA: TGTGCCAGCAGCTTAGGAGACCTCACTGAAGCTTTCTTT
D gene: NA; J gene: TRBJ2-5; clone size: NA; V gene: TRBV3-1/TRBV3-2; CDR3 protein: CASGTGGWETQYF; CDR3 DNA: TGTGCCAGCGGAACCGGGGGCTGGGAGACCCAGTACTTC
D gene: NA; J gene: TRBJ1-2; clone size: few; V gene: TRBV9; CDR3 protein: CASSEGGSTNYGYTF; CDR3 DNA: TGTGCCAGCAGCGAAGGAGGGTCCACTAACTATGGCTACACCTTC
D gene: NA; J gene: TRBJ1-5; clone size: NA; V gene: TRBV10-3; CDR3 protein: CAISESQERNQPQHF; CDR3 DNA: TGTGCCATCAGTGAGTCACAGGAGAGAAATCAGCCCCAGCATTTT
D gene: NA; J gene: TRBJ1-6; clone size: NA; V gene: TRBV2; CDR3 protein: CASSLTERNSPLHF; CDR3 DNA: TGTGCCAGCAGCCTGACAGAAAGAAATTCACCCCTCCACTTT
D gene: NA; J gene: TRBJ1-2; clone size: NA; V gene: TRBV6-5; CDR3 protein: CASKVLEGKKYGYTF; CDR3 DNA: TGTGCCAGCAAAGTCCTTGAGGGAAAGAAATATGGCTACACCTTC
D gene: NA; J gene: TRBJ2-3; clone size: NA; V gene: TRBV7-9; CDR3 protein: CASSYGTYTQYF; CDR3 DNA: TGTGCCAGCAGCTATGGGACCTATACGCAGTATTTT
D gene: TRBD2; J gene: TRBJ2-7; clone size: NA; V gene: TRBV7-2; CDR3 protein: CASSLASGTLPYEQYF; CDR3 DNA: TGTGCCAGCAGCTTAGCTAGCGGGACTCTCCCCTACGAGCAGTACTTC
D gene: NA; J gene: TRBJ1-2; clone size: NA; V gene: TRBV5-6; CDR3 protein: CASSFLSSYYGYTF; CDR3 DNA: TGTGCCAGCAGCTTCCTTTCGTCCTACTATGGCTACACCTTC
D gene: NA; J gene: TRBJ2-7; clone size: NA; V gene: TRBV27; CDR3 protein: CASSLKPSYEQYF; CDR3 DNA: TGTGCCAGCAGTTTAAAGCCCTCCTACGAGCAGTACTTC
D gene: NA; J gene: TRBJ1-1; clone size: NA; V gene: TRBV5-4; CDR3 protein: CASRRPGPNTEAFF; CDR3 DNA: TGTGCCAGCCGTCGCCCGGGACCGAACACTGAAGCTTTCTTT
D gene: TRBD2; J gene: TRBJ2-3; clone size: NA; V gene: TRBV4-2; CDR3 protein: CASSQERTSGTHTDTQYF; CDR3 DNA: TGTGCCAGCAGCCAAGAAAGGACTAGCGGGACCCACACAGATACGCAGTATTTT